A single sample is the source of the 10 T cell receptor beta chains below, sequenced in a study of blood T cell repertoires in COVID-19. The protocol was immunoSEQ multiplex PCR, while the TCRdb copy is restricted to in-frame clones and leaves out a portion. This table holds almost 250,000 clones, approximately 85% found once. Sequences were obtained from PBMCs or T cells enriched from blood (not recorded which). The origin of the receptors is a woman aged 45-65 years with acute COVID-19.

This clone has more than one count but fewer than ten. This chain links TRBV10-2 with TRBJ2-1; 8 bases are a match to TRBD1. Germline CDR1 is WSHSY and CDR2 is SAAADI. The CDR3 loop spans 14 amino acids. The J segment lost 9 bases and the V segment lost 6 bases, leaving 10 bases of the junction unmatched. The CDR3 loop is CASRPGQASSEQFF. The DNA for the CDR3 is TGCGCCAGCAGACCGGGACAGGCTTCGAGTGAGCAGTTCTTC.

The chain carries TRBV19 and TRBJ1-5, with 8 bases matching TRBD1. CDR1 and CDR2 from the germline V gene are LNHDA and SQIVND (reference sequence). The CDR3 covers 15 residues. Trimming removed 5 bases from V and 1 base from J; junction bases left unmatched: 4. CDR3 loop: CASSVNRGSNQPQHF. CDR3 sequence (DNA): TGTGCCAGTAGTGTTAACAGGGGGAGCAATCAGCCCCAGCATTTT.

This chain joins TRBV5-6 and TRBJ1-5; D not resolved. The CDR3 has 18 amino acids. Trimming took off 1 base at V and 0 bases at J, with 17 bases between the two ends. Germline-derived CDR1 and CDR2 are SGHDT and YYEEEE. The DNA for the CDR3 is TGTGCCAGCAGCTTGTCGCGGGATACACGATATAGCAATCAGCCCCAGCATTTT. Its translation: CASSLSRDTRYSNQPQHF. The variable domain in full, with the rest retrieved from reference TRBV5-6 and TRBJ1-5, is DAGVTQSPTHLIKTRGQQVTLRCSPKSGHDTVSWYQQALGQGPQFIFQYYEEEERQRGNFPDRFSGHQFPNYSSELNVNALLLGDSALYLCASSLSRDTRYSNQPQHFGDGTRLSIL.

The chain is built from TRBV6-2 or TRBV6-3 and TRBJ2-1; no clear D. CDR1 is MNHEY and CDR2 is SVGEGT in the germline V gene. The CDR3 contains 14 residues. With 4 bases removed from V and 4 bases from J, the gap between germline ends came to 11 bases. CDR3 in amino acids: CASSSVDIYNEQFF. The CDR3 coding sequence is TGTGCCAGCAGTTCGGTTGACATTTACAATGAGCAGTTCTTC.

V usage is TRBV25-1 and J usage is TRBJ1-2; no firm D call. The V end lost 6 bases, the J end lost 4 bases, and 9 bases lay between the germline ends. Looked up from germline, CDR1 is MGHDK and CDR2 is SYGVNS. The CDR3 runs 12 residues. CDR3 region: CASRSGVYGYTF. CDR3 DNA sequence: TGTGCCAGCAGGAGCGGGGTCTATGGCTACACCTTC.

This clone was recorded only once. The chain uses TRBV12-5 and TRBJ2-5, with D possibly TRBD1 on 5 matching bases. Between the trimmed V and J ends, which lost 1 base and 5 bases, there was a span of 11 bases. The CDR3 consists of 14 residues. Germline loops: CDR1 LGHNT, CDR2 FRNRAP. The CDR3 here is CASGLGQGGETQYF. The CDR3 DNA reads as TGTGCTAGTGGTTTGGGGCAGGGCGGCGAGACCCAGTACTTC.

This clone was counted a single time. The CDR3 DNA is TGTGCCAGCAGCTTGCAGAGGCTAGCAATACACACCGGGGAGCTGTTTTTT. It encodes CASSLQRLAIHTGELFF. The chain links TRBV5-6 to TRBJ2-2, with TRBD2 as a possible D gene (5 bases). V lost 1 base, J lost 3 bases, and 16 bases lay in between. The CDR3 covers 17 residues. The germline V gene encodes CDR1 SGHDT and CDR2 YYEEEE.

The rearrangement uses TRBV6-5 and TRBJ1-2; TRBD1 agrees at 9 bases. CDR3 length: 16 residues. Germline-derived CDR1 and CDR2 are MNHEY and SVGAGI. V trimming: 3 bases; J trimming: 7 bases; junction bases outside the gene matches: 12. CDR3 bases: TGTGCCAGCAGTTATTATGGAACAGGGGGCTCCCTTGGCTACACCTTC. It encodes CASSYYGTGGSLGYTF.

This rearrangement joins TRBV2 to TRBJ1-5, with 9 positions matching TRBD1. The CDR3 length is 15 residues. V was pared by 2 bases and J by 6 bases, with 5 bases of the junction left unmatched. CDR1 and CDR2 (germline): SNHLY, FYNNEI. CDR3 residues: CASSERTGEAQPQHF. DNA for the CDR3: TGTGCCAGCAGTGAAAGGACAGGGGAAGCTCAGCCCCAGCATTTT.

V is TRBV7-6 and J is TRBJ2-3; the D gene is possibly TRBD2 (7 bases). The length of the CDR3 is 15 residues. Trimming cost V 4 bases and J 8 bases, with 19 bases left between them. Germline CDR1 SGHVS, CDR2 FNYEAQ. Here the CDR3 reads CASSSAGGPQITQYF. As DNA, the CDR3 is TGTGCCAGCAGCTCAGCCGGGGGGCCACAGATTACGCAGTATTTT.